Sequencing of this T cell receptor (beta chain) was carried out in a study of cytomegalovirus exposure and HLA in healthy donors. Findings of the study overall: Later, TCR association rates were found to vary by HLA locus, highest for DRB1 and lowest for HLA-C. V- and J-gene trimming of TCR beta was linked (in a later analysis) to a missense DCLRE1C variant. At a 0.05 false discovery rate, a later analysis found about 17,000 TCR beta sequences to be associated with HLA alleles. Exclusion as indistinguishable affected some V segments, including TRBV6-2 and TRBV6-3.

Of note for this clone: Its antigen remains unknown. Other DNA sequences from this sample encode an identical CDR3 as well.

The CDR3 is 15 amino acids. V dropped 3 bases and J dropped 0 bases, with 11 bases sitting between them. Germline V gives CDR1 LNHNV, CDR2 YYDKDF (reference sequence). In the PCR, 60 Vbeta and 13 Jbeta primers were used. The data were produced by immunoSEQ multiplex PCR, yet TCRdb's version contains in-frame clones alone and is incomplete. This table has some 120,000 clones, over 60% appearing once. This sequence was found in a man aged 35 to 55 in good health and CMV-seropositive. The source material was PBMCs. The V and J genes are TRBV15 and TRBJ1-1; D possibly corresponds to TRBD1 (5 bases). The CDR3 loop is CATSRVAGVNTEAFF. The CDR3 region has the DNA TGTGCCACCAGCAGGGTGGCGGGGGTGAACACTGAAGCTTTCTTT. Full variable domain (outside the CDR3, taken from reference TRBV15 and TRBJ1-1): DAMVIQNPRYQVTQFGKPVTLSCSQTLNHNVMYWYQQKSSQAPKLLFHYYDKDFNNEADTPDNFQSRRPNTSFCFLDIRSPGLGDTAMYLCATSRVAGVNTEAFFGQGTRLTVV.